This T cell receptor (beta chain) emerged from a study of T cell responses to AZD1222 COVID-19 vaccine. Overall study findings and caveats: AZD1222 recipients seropositive at baseline numbered only 5 or 6.

Some clones are missing from TCRdb's copy, which holds only in-frame ones; the method was immunoSEQ multiplex PCR. Of over 100,000 clones in the sample, 86% are singletons; the top ten hold roughly an eighth. About this clone: Its target is not known.

V lost 5 bases and J lost 3; bases outside the gene matches: 3. This CDR3 region has 13 residues. Germline V gene lookup returns CDR1 SGHTA and CDR2 FQGNSA. This sample comprised peripheral blood, obtained on day 0 of AZD1222 vaccination. The chain has TRBV7-2 and TRBJ2-7; 8 positions agree with TRBD1. The receptor comes from an adult in good health. DNA of the CDR3: TGTGCCAGCAGCCTTACAGGGGGCTACGAGCAGTACTTC. Translation gives CASSLTGGYEQYF.